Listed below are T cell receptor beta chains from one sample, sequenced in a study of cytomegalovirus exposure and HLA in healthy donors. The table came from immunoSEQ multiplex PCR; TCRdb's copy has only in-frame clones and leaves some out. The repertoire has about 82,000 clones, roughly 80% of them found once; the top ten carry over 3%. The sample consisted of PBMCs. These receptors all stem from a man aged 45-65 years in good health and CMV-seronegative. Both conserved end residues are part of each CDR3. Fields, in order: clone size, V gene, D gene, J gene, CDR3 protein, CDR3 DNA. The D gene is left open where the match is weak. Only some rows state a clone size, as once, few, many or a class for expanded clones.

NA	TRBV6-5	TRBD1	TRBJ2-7	CASGRDRSYEQYF	TGTGCCAGCGGGCGGGACAGGTCCTACGAGCAGTACTTC
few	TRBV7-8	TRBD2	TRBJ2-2	CASSSRLGTSGGANTGELFF	TGTGCCAGCAGCTCCCGCCTAGGGACTAGCGGGGGGGCGAACACCGGGGAGCTGTTTTTT
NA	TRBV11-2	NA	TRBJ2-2	CASSPRQITDRGGELFF	TGTGCCAGCAGCCCTCGACAGATTACTGATCGAGGCGGGGAGCTGTTTTTT
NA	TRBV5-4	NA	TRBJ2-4	CASRGGGKDAKNIQYF	TGTGCCAGCAGGGGAGGGGGGAAGGATGCCAAAAACATTCAGTACTTC
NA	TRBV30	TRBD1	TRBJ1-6	CAWSVPGTGISPLHF	TGTGCCTGGAGTGTACCAGGGACAGGGATATCACCCCTCCACTTT
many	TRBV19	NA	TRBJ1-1	CASSQASRAEAFF	TGTGCCAGTAGCCAAGCGTCCAGGGCAGAAGCTTTCTTT
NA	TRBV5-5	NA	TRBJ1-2	CASSLGAGADYGYTF	TGTGCCAGCAGCTTGGGGGCAGGGGCGGACTATGGCTACACCTTC
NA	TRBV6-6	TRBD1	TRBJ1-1	CASILTGGGNEAFF	TGTGCCAGCATCCTTACAGGGGGCGGGAATGAAGCTTTCTTT
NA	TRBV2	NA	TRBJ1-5	CASSERGPQHF	TGTGCCAGCAGTGAAAGAGGGCCCCAGCATTTT
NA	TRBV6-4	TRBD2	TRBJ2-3	CASSDSGGSTDTQYF	TGTGCCAGCAGTGACTCGGGAGGGAGCACAGATACGCAGTATTTT
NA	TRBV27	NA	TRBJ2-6	CASSLSREPPSGANVLTF	TGTGCCAGCAGCCTATCCCGGGAACCTCCAAGTGGGGCCAACGTCCTGACTTTC
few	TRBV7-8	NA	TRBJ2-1	CASSLLGQGNRGGQFF	TGTGCCAGCAGCCTCTTGGGGCAGGGGAACAGAGGGGGGCAGTTCTTC
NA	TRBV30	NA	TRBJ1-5	CAWRVGGSGPQHF	TGTGCCTGGAGGGTCGGGGGGAGCGGTCCCCAGCATTTT
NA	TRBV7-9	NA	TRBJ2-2	CASSLSGARQEIITGELFF	TGTGCCAGCAGCTTATCTGGAGCAAGACAGGAAATAATAACCGGGGAGCTGTTTTTT
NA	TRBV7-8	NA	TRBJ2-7	CASSLAEVYEQYF	TGTGCCAGCAGCTTAGCTGAGGTTTACGAGCAGTACTTC
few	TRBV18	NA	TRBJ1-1	CASSPGNRESAFF	TGTGCCAGCTCACCTGGGAACAGGGAGTCAGCTTTCTTT
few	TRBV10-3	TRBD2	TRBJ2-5	CAISGGGEIQETQYF	TGTGCCATCAGTGGTGGGGGGGAGATACAAGAGACCCAGTACTTC
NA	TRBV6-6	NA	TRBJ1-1	CASRKTGNTEAFF	TGTGCCAGCAGAAAAACAGGAAACACTGAAGCTTTCTTT
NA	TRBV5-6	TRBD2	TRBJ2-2	CASSLSVAGGLNTGELFF	TGTGCCAGCAGCTTGAGCGTAGCGGGGGGGCTAAACACCGGGGAGCTGTTTTTT
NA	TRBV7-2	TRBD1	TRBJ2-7	CASSYRQGSYKQYF	TGTGCCAGCAGCTACCGACAGGGGAGCTACAAGCAGTACTTC
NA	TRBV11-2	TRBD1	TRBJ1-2	CASSTDRGYGYTF	TGTGCCAGCAGCACTGACAGGGGCTATGGCTACACCTTC
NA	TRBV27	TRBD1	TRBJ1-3	CASKRSKTGGGGNTIYF	TGTGCCAGCAAAAGGTCGAAAACAGGGGGCGGTGGAAACACCATATATTTT
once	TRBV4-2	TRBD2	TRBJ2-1	CASSQDSSGGARHNEQFF	TGTGCCAGCAGCCAAGATAGTAGCGGGGGGGCCAGGCACAATGAGCAGTTCTTC
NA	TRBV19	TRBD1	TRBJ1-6	CASSIAQGESPLHF	TGTGCCAGTAGTATAGCACAGGGGGAGTCACCCCTCCACTTT
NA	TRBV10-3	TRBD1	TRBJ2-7	CAISEPPGQGYYEQYF	TGTGCCATCAGTGAGCCTCCGGGACAGGGTTACTACGAGCAGTACTTC